The table lists the clone carrying this T cell receptor beta chain with many counts. Its antigen is unidentified. These data belong to a study of T-cell reconstitution after alpha-beta-depleted transplantation in children. Findings and limits, study-wide: About two months after transplant, alpha-beta T cells reportedly came from several hundred expanded graft clones. Newly generated T cells supplied most T-cell counts and diversity one year post-transplant.

V dropped 5 bases and J dropped 2; count of bases not matched to a gene: 6. Germline assignment: CDR1 SGHTA and CDR2 FQGNSA. The CDR3 is made up of 15 amino acids. Library preparation (for TCRbeta) was performed with unique molecular identifiers. TCRdb re-derived calls from the PCR reads in MiXCR, one entry per CDR3 protein. The top ten clones hold 4.5% of a sample with 200,000 or so distinct CDR3 sequences, just under 6.5% of them seen once. This receptor was taken from a girl less than two years old with combined immunodeficiency, due to receive a stem cell transplant. The sample consisted of PBMCs, taken before TCRalphabeta/CD19-depleted stem cell transplant. V is TRBV7-2 and J is TRBJ2-7, with 10 bases fitting TRBD2. CDR3 residues: CASSPTLAGPYEQYF. CDR3 DNA: TGTGCCAGCAGCCCCACACTAGCGGGGCCCTACGAGCAGTACTTC.